This T cell receptor beta chain was profiled in a study of shared clonotypes between healthy human individuals (dated by TCRdb to about 2020). The study in broad terms: The cohort comprised two women and a few men aged 18 to 49 years. Between about 0.85 and 9.5 billion PBMCs per donor were obtained by leukapheresis. Blood TCR repertoires of roughly five healthy adults were deeply sequenced to estimate repertoire size and the extent of clonotype sharing between individuals. Libraries were prepared and TCR repertoires were sequenced by different laboratories using diverse techniques, in order to increase sequencing depth and limit assay-specific biases.

Of note for this clone: The antigen it recognizes is unknown. Qualities for individual bases were not recorded, and no much larger clone is one base off.

Using the deep immunoSEQ assay, TCR CDR3 regions were amplified from genomic DNA by multiplex PCR. Genomic DNA extracted from each cell subset was distributed evenly over all wells of several immunoSEQ 96-well plates, and each plate served as one replicate. For unsorted PBMC, roughly 300 ng of genomic DNA, equivalent to tens of thousands of T cell genomes, went into each replicate PCR. Unsorted PBMC genomic DNA was sequenced across ten immunoSEQ deep assay plates. The purified libraries were quantified using a Qubit 3.0 fluorometer, sized with a Bioanalyzer 2100, and then quantified again using the KAPA Library Quantification kit. Every immunoSEQ 96-well plate was sequenced on a separate single-read 150-cycle Illumina NextSeq 550 flow cell. In the original analysis: Because the immunoSEQ output held only junctional sequences and lacked quality scores, the filtering could not match the filtering applied to full-length reads. Sequences were annotated with PyIR, a Python wrapper for IgBLAST v1.9, and V/J genes and CDR3 were assigned using IMGT germline references. Reads with weak V/J assignments (E-value above 1e-6), missing CDR3, stop codons, out-of-frame junctions, or ambiguous translated residues were removed. V3J clonotypes were defined as sequences sharing the same inferred V gene, J gene, and CDR3 amino acid sequence. Percentage overlap between repertoires was computed as shared unique clonotypes divided by the size of the smaller repertoire. Repertoire richness was assessed with RTK rarefaction, the Chao1 estimator, and Recon v2.1 estimates of unobserved clonotypes. This is the immuneACCESS table as TCRdb keeps it, with only in-frame sequences that have V and J called. A part of the clones is gone; compared with another copy, unresolved V genes explain less than half, and the rest is unexplained. That table furnishes V, J and clone size, whereas the DNA furnished D and trimming. Here the sample has fewer than 600,000 clones; around 79% occur a single time. The ten biggest clones cover 10% to 15% of the sample.

Donors were healthy HIV-negative adults with no recently reported acute infections or vaccinations. All donors were Caucasian adults living in Nashville, Tennessee, USA. In the unsorted samples, some 94 million PBMCs were counted, and genomic DNA was extracted using the QIAamp DNA Blood Mini kit. Blood was obtained by leukapheresis, after which PBMCs were separated by Ficoll-Histopaque density gradient centrifugation and cryopreserved in liquid nitrogen vapor phase. Counted from cysteine to phenylalanine, this CDR3 has 15 amino acids. This entry keeps only the CDR3 DNA: 45 bases, framed from base 1. For this chain, trimming is 1 base at the V end and 4 bases at the J end, and the number of junction bases without a gene match is 5. From the germline V gene (reference sequence), CDR1 is MNHEY and CDR2 is SMNVEV. Results and caveats for the whole study, not just this receptor: Sampling was restricted to blood, and TCR repertoires in tissues likely differ from the TCR repertoires found in blood. Pairwise subsampling led to the expectation that sequencing depth would affect the degree of clonotype sharing among donors. Because the study included a small number of donors, the genetic and exposure-history diversity represented was limited.

Sequences were obtained from PBMCs. The rearranged segments are TRBV27 and TRBJ2-3; 7 nucleotides in the junction match TRBD2. The receptor was derived from a woman in her 40s in good health. Some clones in this sample may be carry-over from other donors' samples. The DNA sequence is TGTGCCAGCAGTTTATGGGGCGGGAGAGCAGATACGCAGTATTTT. This gives the protein CASSLWGGRADTQYF.